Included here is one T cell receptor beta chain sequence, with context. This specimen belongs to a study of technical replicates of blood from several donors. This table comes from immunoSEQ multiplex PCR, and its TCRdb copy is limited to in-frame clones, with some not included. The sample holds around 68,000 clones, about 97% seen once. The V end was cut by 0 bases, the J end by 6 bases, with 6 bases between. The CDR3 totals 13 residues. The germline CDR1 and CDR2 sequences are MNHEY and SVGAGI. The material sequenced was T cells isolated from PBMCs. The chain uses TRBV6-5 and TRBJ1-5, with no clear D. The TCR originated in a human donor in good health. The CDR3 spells CASSYSSGQPQHF. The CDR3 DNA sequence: TGTGCCAGCAGTTACTCGAGTGGTCAGCCCCAGCATTTT.